This is a list of T cell receptor beta chains from one sample in a study of blood T cells in healthy people across ages. TCRdb itself ran the 5' RACE reads through MiXCR, one entry per CDR3 protein. This sample has 1,300,000 or so distinct CDR3 sequences, with approximately 59% found just once. Sequenced: blood. These receptors were collected from a man younger than 35 in good health. CDR3s include the opening cysteine and the closing phenylalanine or tryptophan. Each record gives: CDR3 length, D gene, V gene, J gene, clone size, CDR3 protein, CDR3 DNA. A D gene is named only where the DNA matches it firmly. Size values are once, few and many counts, or a class for expanded clones, and some rows have none.

len: 14; d_gene: TRBD2; v_gene: TRBV5-4; j_gene: TRBJ2-3; abundance: .; CDR3aa: CASSPSGTPDTQYF; CDR3nt: TGTGCCAGCAGCCCCAGCGGGACCCCAGATACGCAGTATTTT
len: 15; d_gene: .; v_gene: TRBV5-1; j_gene: TRBJ1-6; abundance: .; CDR3aa: CASSLANRDISPLHF; CDR3nt: TGCGCCAGCAGCTTGGCAAACAGGGATATCTCACCCCTCCACTTT
len: 20; d_gene: TRBD1; v_gene: TRBV10-3; j_gene: TRBJ2-3; abundance: few; CDR3aa: CAISEPGQGPGGGSTDTQYF; CDR3nt: TGTGCCATCAGTGAGCCGGGACAGGGCCCCGGTGGTGGGAGCACAGATACGCAGTATTTT
len: 15; d_gene: .; v_gene: TRBV4-1; j_gene: TRBJ2-3; abundance: .; CDR3aa: CASSQPEGGPDTQYF; CDR3nt: TGCGCCAGCAGCCAACCTGAGGGGGGGCCAGATACGCAGTATTTC
len: 14; d_gene: .; v_gene: TRBV4-1; j_gene: TRBJ1-2; abundance: .; CDR3aa: CASSQLGTPYGYTF; CDR3nt: TGCGCCAGCAGCCAACTCGGGACACCCTATGGCTACACCTTC
len: 13; d_gene: .; v_gene: TRBV7-9; j_gene: TRBJ2-7; abundance: few; CDR3aa: CASSKASQLEQYF; CDR3nt: TGTGCCAGCAGCAAAGCCTCCCAATTGGAGCAGTACTTC
len: 14; d_gene: .; v_gene: TRBV7-8; j_gene: TRBJ2-1; abundance: .; CDR3aa: CASSLGGSRETQFF; CDR3nt: TGTGCCAGCAGCTTAGGAGGGTCGAGGGAGACCCAGTTCTTC
len: 15; d_gene: TRBD1; v_gene: TRBV9; j_gene: TRBJ1-2; abundance: .; CDR3aa: CASSVDPRGHYGYTF; CDR3nt: TGTGCCAGCAGCGTAGATCCCAGGGGGCACTATGGCTACACCTTC
len: 13; d_gene: TRBD1; v_gene: TRBV20-1; j_gene: TRBJ1-3; abundance: .; CDR3aa: CAGTGVSGNTIYF; CDR3nt: TGCGCCGGGACAGGGGTCAGCGGAAACACCATATATTTT
len: 14; d_gene: .; v_gene: TRBV6-6; j_gene: TRBJ1-5; abundance: .; CDR3aa: CASSMTGRNQPQHF; CDR3nt: TGTGCCAGCAGTATGACAGGTCGCAATCAGCCCCAGCATTTT
len: 15; d_gene: .; v_gene: TRBV4-3; j_gene: TRBJ2-1; abundance: .; CDR3aa: CASSQERTLYNEQFF; CDR3nt: TGCGCCAGCAGCCAAGAAAGGACCCTCTACAATGAGCAGTTCTTC
len: 17; d_gene: .; v_gene: TRBV4-2; j_gene: TRBJ2-7; abundance: .; CDR3aa: CASSQDPLSSSYNEQYF; CDR3nt: TGTGCCAGCAGCCAAGATCCGTTGAGCAGCTCCTACAATGAGCAGTACTTC
len: 12; d_gene: .; v_gene: TRBV27; j_gene: TRBJ2-7; abundance: .; CDR3aa: CASKGLRYEQYF; CDR3nt: TGTGCCAGCAAGGGTTTAAGGTACGAGCAGTACTTC
len: 16; d_gene: .; v_gene: TRBV4-1; j_gene: TRBJ2-3; abundance: .; CDR3aa: CASSQKGGELHTTQYF; CDR3nt: TGCGCCAGCAGCCAGAAGGGGGGGGAGCTCCATACTACGCAGTATTTT
len: 21; d_gene: .; v_gene: TRBV24-1; j_gene: TRBJ2-1; abundance: .; CDR3aa: CATSDPLGRDSKSRSYNEQFF; CDR3nt: TGTGCCACCAGTGATCCTCTAGGGAGGGACAGCAAAAGCCGCTCCTACAATGAGCAGTTCTTC
len: 13; d_gene: .; v_gene: TRBV3-1; j_gene: TRBJ1-6; abundance: .; CDR3aa: CASSPLGNSPLHF; CDR3nt: TGTGCCAGCAGCCCTCTAGGAAATTCACCCCTCCACTTT
len: 15; d_gene: TRBD2; v_gene: TRBV3-1; j_gene: TRBJ2-1; abundance: many; CDR3aa: CASSSGTSVYNEQFF; CDR3nt: TGCGCCAGCAGTTCCGGGACTAGCGTGTACAATGAGCAGTTCTTC
len: 12; d_gene: .; v_gene: TRBV12-3/TRBV12-4; j_gene: TRBJ2-2; abundance: few; CDR3aa: CASSLVYGELFF; CDR3nt: TGTGCCAGCAGTTTGGTGTACGGGGAGCTGTTTTTT
len: 12; d_gene: .; v_gene: TRBV7-2; j_gene: TRBJ2-3; abundance: .; CDR3aa: CALRSIGDTQYF; CDR3nt: TGTGCCCTTCGGTCCATCGGGGATACGCAGTATTTT
len: 12; d_gene: .; v_gene: TRBV20-1; j_gene: TRBJ1-2; abundance: .; CDR3aa: CSARERNYGYTF; CDR3nt: TGCAGTGCTAGAGAAAGGAACTATGGCTACACCTTC
len: 15; d_gene: .; v_gene: TRBV20-1; j_gene: TRBJ2-7; abundance: .; CDR3aa: CSARDPSRRVDEQYF; CDR3nt: TGCAGTGCTAGAGATCCAAGCAGAAGGGTGGACGAGCAGTACTTC
len: 16; d_gene: TRBD2; v_gene: TRBV4-1; j_gene: TRBJ2-5; abundance: .; CDR3aa: CASSPLPSGGQETQYF; CDR3nt: TGCGCCAGCAGCCCCTTGCCTAGCGGGGGCCAAGAGACCCAGTACTTC
len: 14; d_gene: .; v_gene: TRBV6-5; j_gene: TRBJ1-6; abundance: .; CDR3aa: CASSYSDSNSPLHF; CDR3nt: TGTGCCAGCAGTTACTCAGACAGTAATTCACCCCTCCACTTT
len: 15; d_gene: TRBD2; v_gene: TRBV20-1; j_gene: TRBJ2-3; abundance: .; CDR3aa: CSARPMAGDKDTQYF; CDR3nt: TGCAGTGCTAGACCCATGGCGGGGGATAAAGATACGCAGTATTTT
len: 16; d_gene: TRBD1; v_gene: TRBV5-1; j_gene: TRBJ1-2; abundance: .; CDR3aa: CASSASGQGRAYGYTF; CDR3nt: TGCGCCAGCAGCGCCTCGGGACAGGGCCGAGCCTATGGCTACACCTTC
len: 17; d_gene: TRBD2; v_gene: TRBV20-1; j_gene: TRBJ2-5; abundance: .; CDR3aa: CSARPKGLAGSQETQYF; CDR3nt: TGCAGTGCTAGGCCCAAGGGACTAGCGGGCTCTCAAGAGACCCAGTACTTC
len: 15; d_gene: .; v_gene: TRBV7-9; j_gene: TRBJ2-5; abundance: .; CDR3aa: CASSPADGHQETQYF; CDR3nt: TGTGCCAGCAGCCCCGCCGACGGACACCAAGAGACCCAGTACTTC
len: 12; d_gene: .; v_gene: TRBV7-9; j_gene: TRBJ1-2; abundance: .; CDR3aa: CASSIQGEGYTF; CDR3nt: TGTGCCAGCAGCATACAAGGCGAGGGCTACACCTTC
len: 17; d_gene: .; v_gene: TRBV18; j_gene: TRBJ2-4; abundance: .; CDR3aa: CASSPYGHPSAKNIQYF; CDR3nt: TGTGCCAGCTCACCATACGGACACCCCTCGGCCAAAAACATTCAGTACTTC
len: 11; d_gene: .; v_gene: TRBV29-1; j_gene: TRBJ1-2; abundance: few; CDR3aa: CSVKDNYGYTF; CDR3nt: TGCAGCGTAAAGGATAACTATGGCTACACCTTC
len: 13; d_gene: TRBD1; v_gene: TRBV10-3; j_gene: TRBJ1-5; abundance: few; CDR3aa: CAIRGQEDQPQHF; CDR3nt: TGTGCCATCAGGGGACAGGAGGATCAGCCCCAGCATTTT
len: 15; d_gene: TRBD2; v_gene: TRBV6-2/TRBV6-3; j_gene: TRBJ2-1; abundance: .; CDR3aa: CASFLAGGNYNEQFF; CDR3nt: TGTGCCAGTTTCCTAGCGGGGGGCAACTACAATGAGCAGTTCTTC
len: 12; d_gene: .; v_gene: TRBV5-5; j_gene: TRBJ1-1; abundance: few; CDR3aa: CASSLEYTEAFF; CDR3nt: TGTGCCAGCAGCTTGGAATACACTGAAGCTTTCTTT
len: 14; d_gene: .; v_gene: TRBV7-9; j_gene: TRBJ2-1; abundance: few; CDR3aa: CASSPMSRNNEQFF; CDR3nt: TGTGCCAGCAGCCCCATGTCTAGAAACAATGAGCAGTTCTTC
len: 14; d_gene: .; v_gene: TRBV11-2; j_gene: TRBJ2-4; abundance: .; CDR3aa: CASSLSGPTNIQYF; CDR3nt: TGTGCCAGCAGCTTAAGTGGCCCTACGAACATTCAGTACTTC
len: 15; d_gene: TRBD1; v_gene: TRBV4-1; j_gene: TRBJ1-2; abundance: .; CDR3aa: CASSPRTGSFYGYTF; CDR3nt: TGCGCCAGCAGCCCCAGGACAGGGAGTTTCTATGGCTACACCTTC
len: 16; d_gene: TRBD2; v_gene: TRBV5-4; j_gene: TRBJ2-1; abundance: .; CDR3aa: CASRFGTSGDYNEQFF; CDR3nt: TGTGCCAGCAGATTCGGGACTAGCGGGGACTACAATGAGCAGTTCTTC
len: 16; d_gene: .; v_gene: TRBV20-1; j_gene: TRBJ2-3; abundance: .; CDR3aa: CSARAQKTVSTDTQYF; CDR3nt: TGCAGTGCTAGAGCCCAGAAGACAGTAAGCACAGATACGCAGTATTTT
len: 16; d_gene: TRBD1; v_gene: TRBV14; j_gene: TRBJ1-2; abundance: .; CDR3aa: CASSQAGTGVWYGYTF; CDR3nt: TGTGCCAGCAGCCAAGCGGGGACAGGGGTGTGGTATGGCTACACCTTC
len: 16; d_gene: .; v_gene: TRBV2; j_gene: TRBJ2-5; abundance: .; CDR3aa: CASSVRDSRYYETQYF; CDR3nt: TGTGCCAGCAGCGTCCGGGACTCTCGGTATTACGAGACCCAGTACTTC
len: 15; d_gene: .; v_gene: TRBV4-1; j_gene: TRBJ1-6; abundance: .; CDR3aa: CASSHPGSYNSPLHF; CDR3nt: TGCGCCAGCAGCCACCCGGGCTCCTATAATTCACCCCTCCACTTT
len: 15; d_gene: .; v_gene: TRBV11-3; j_gene: TRBJ2-7; abundance: .; CDR3aa: CASSLDGNSLNEQYF; CDR3nt: TGTGCCAGCAGCTTAGATGGGAACAGCCTTAACGAGCAGTACTTC
len: 12; d_gene: TRBD1; v_gene: TRBV7-9; j_gene: TRBJ2-1; abundance: few; CDR3aa: CASSLVGQGEFF; CDR3nt: TGTGCCAGCAGCTTAGTAGGACAGGGAGAGTTCTTC
len: 13; d_gene: .; v_gene: TRBV20-1; j_gene: TRBJ2-7; abundance: .; CDR3aa: CSADRGEAYEQYF; CDR3nt: TGCAGTGCGGACCGCGGGGAGGCATACGAGCAGTACTTC
len: 15; d_gene: TRBD1; v_gene: TRBV12-3/TRBV12-4; j_gene: TRBJ1-1; abundance: .; CDR3aa: CASSSPGQGDTEAFF; CDR3nt: TGTGCCAGCAGTTCTCCGGGACAGGGTGACACTGAAGCTTTCTTT
len: 12; d_gene: .; v_gene: TRBV7-2; j_gene: TRBJ2-7; abundance: .; CDR3aa: CASSLFLGEQYF; CDR3nt: TGTGCCAGCAGCTTGTTCCTGGGCGAGCAGTACTTC
len: 18; d_gene: .; v_gene: TRBV4-3; j_gene: TRBJ2-1; abundance: .; CDR3aa: CASSQDEGYGTPYNEQFF; CDR3nt: TGCGCCAGCAGCCAAGATGAGGGTTACGGGACACCATACAATGAGCAGTTCTTC
len: 12; d_gene: .; v_gene: TRBV29-1; j_gene: TRBJ1-1; abundance: .; CDR3aa: CSVKETRTEAFF; CDR3nt: TGCAGCGTGAAGGAGACGCGGACTGAAGCTTTCTTT
len: 15; d_gene: TRBD1; v_gene: TRBV4-1; j_gene: TRBJ2-1; abundance: .; CDR3aa: CASSPGTGRSNEQFF; CDR3nt: TGCGCCAGCAGCCCTGGGACAGGGAGAAGCAATGAGCAGTTCTTC
len: 12; d_gene: .; v_gene: TRBV20-1; j_gene: TRBJ2-1; abundance: once; CDR3aa: CSVRATYNEQFF; CDR3nt: TGCAGTGTTAGAGCGACTTACAATGAGCAGTTCTTC